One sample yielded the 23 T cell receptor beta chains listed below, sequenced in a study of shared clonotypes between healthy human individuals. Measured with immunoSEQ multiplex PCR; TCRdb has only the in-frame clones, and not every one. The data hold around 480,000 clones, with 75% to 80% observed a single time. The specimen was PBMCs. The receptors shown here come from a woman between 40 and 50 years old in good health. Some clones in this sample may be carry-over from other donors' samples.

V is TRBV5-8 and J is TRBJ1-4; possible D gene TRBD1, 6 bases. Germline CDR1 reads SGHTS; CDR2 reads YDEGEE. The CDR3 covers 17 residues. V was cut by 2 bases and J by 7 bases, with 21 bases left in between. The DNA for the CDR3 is TGTGCCAGCAGCTTAGAGGGGAGACAGGCGGCGGGTGAAAAACTGTTTTTT. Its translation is CASSLEGRQAAGEKLFF.

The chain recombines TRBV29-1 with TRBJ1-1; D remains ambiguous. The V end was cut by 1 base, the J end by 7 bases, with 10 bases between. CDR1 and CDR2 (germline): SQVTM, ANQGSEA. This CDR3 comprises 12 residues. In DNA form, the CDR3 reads TGCAGCGTTGAAGGTTTCTCAAGTGAAGCTTTCTTT. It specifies CSVEGFSSEAFF.

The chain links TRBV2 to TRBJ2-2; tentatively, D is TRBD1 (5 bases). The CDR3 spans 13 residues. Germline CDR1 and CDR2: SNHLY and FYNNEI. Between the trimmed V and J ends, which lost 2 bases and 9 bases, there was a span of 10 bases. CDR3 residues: CASSERKGWELFF. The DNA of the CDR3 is TGTGCCAGCAGTGAAAGAAAGGGGTGGGAGCTGTTTTTT. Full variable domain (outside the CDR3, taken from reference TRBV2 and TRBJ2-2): EPEVTQTPSHQVTQMGQEVILRCVPISNHLYFYWYRQILGQKVEFLVSFYNNEISEKSEIFDDQFSVERPDGSNFTLKIRSTKLEDSAMYFCASSERKGWELFFGEGSRLTVL.

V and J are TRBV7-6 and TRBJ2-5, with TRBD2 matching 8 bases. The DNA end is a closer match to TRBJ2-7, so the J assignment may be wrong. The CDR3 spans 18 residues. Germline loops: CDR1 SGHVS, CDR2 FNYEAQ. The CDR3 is CASSLAASGGVSSYEQYF. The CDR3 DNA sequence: TGTGCCAGCAGCTTAGCAGCCTCGGGGGGGGTGAGCTCCTACGAGCAGTACTTC.

The CDR3: CAISEGLEDEQFF. As DNA, the CDR3 is TGTGCCATCAGTGAGGGACTAGAGGATGAGCAGTTCTTC. The rearrangement joins TRBV10-3 to TRBJ2-1; 7 nucleotides agree with TRBD2. Germline V CDR1 and CDR2: ENHRY, SYGVKD. The CDR3 runs to 13 residues. The trim removed 2 bases at V and 8 bases at J, leaving 3 bases unmatched.

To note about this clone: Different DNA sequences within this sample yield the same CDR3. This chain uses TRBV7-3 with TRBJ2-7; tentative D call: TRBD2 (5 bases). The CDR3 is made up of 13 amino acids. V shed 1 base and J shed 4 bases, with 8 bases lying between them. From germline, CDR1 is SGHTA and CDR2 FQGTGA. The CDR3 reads CASSLNRGYEQYF. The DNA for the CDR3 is TGTGCCAGCAGCTTAAACCGCGGGTACGAGCAGTACTTC.

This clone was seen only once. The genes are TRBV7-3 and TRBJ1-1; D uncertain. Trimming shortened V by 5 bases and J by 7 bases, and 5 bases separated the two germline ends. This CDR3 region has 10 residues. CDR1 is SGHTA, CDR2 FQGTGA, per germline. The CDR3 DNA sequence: TGTGCCAGCAGCGCGCTTGAAGCTTTCTTT. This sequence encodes CASSALEAFF.

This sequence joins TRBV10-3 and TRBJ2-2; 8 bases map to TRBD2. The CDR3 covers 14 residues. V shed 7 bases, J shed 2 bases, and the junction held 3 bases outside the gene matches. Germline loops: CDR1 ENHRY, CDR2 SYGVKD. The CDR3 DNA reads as TGTGCCATCAATAGCGGGGACAACACCGGGGAGCTGTTTTTT. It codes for CAINSGDNTGELFF.

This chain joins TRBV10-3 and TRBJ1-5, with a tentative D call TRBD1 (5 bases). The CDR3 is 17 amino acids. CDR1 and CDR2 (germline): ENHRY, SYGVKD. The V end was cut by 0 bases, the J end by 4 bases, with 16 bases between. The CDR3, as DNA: TGTGCCATCAGTGAGTCCCCTCCGGGGCTAATAAATCAGCCCCAGCATTTT. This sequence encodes CAISESPPGLINQPQHF.

CDR3 residues: CASTQSGHEQFF. CDR3 coding DNA: TGTGCCAGCACCCAGTCGGGACATGAGCAGTTCTTC. V gene TRBV28 combines with J gene TRBJ2-1, with D perhaps being TRBD1 or TRBD2 (5 bases each). Germline loops: CDR1 MDHEN, CDR2 SYDVKM. This CDR3 is built from 12 residues. V lost 7 bases and J 8 bases, leaving 12 bases between the germline ends. Looking up the rest from reference TRBV28 and TRBJ2-1 gives the full variable domain: DVKVTQSSRYLVKRTGEKVFLECVQDMDHENMFWYRQDPGLGLRLIYFSYDVKMKEKGDIPEGYSVSREKKERFSLILESASTNQTSMYLCASTQSGHEQFFGPGTRLTVL.

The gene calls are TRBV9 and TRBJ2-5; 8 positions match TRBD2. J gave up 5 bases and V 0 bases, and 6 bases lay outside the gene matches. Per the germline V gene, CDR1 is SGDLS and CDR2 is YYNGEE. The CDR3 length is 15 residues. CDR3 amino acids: CASSVVGTRGETQYF. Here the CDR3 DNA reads TGTGCCAGCAGCGTAGTAGGGACTAGGGGCGAGACCCAGTACTTC. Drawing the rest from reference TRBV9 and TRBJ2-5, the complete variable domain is DSGVTQTPKHLITATGQRVTLRCSPRSGDLSVYWYQQSLDQGLQFLIQYYNGEERAKGNILERFSAQQFPDLHSELNLSSLELGDSALYFCASSVVGTRGETQYFGPGTRLLVL.

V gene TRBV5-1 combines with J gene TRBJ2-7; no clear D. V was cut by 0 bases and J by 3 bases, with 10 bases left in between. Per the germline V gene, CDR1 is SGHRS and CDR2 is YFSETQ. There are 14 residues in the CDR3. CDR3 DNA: TGCGCCAGCAGCTTGGCCGGCATTAACTACGAGCAGTACTTC. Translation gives CASSLAGINYEQYF.

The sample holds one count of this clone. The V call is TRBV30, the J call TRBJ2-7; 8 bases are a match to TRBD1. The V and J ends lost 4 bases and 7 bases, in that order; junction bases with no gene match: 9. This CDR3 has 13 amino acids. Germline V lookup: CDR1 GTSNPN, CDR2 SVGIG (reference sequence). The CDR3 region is CAWKLQGASEQYF. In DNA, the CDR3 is TGTGCCTGGAAGCTGCAGGGGGCGAGTGAGCAGTACTTC.

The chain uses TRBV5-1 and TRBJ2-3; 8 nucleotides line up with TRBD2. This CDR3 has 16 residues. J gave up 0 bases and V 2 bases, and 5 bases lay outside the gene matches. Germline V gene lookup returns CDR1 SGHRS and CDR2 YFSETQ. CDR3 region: CASSFSGNPSTDTQYF. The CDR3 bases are TGCGCCAGCAGCTTTAGCGGGAACCCTAGCACAGATACGCAGTATTTT.

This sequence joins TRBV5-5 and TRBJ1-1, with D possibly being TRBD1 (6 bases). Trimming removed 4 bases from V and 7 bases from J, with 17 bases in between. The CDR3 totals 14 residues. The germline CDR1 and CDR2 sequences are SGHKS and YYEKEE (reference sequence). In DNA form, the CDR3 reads TGTGCCAGCAGCCCGTATGACAGGTACAATGAAGCTTTCTTT. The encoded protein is CASSPYDRYNEAFF.

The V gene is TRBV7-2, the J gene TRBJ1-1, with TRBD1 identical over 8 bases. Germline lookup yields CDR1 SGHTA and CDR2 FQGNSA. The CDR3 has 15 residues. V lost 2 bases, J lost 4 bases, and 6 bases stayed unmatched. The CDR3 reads CASSLPGGFGTEAFF. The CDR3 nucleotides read TGTGCCAGCAGCTTACCAGGGGGCTTTGGCACTGAAGCTTTCTTT.

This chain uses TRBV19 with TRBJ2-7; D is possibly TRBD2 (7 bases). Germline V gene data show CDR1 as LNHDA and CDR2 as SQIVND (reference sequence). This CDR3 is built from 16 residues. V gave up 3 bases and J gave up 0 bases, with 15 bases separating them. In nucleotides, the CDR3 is TGTGCCAGTAGTATGGCTTGGGGGGGCCTCTCCTACGAGCAGTACTTC. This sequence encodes CASSMAWGGLSYEQYF.

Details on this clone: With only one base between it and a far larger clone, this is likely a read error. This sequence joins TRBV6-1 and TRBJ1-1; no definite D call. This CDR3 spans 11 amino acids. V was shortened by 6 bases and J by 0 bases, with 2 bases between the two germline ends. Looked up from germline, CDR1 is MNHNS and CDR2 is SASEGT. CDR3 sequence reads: CASRVNTEAFF. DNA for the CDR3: TGTGCCAGCAGGGTGAACACTGAAGCTTTCTTT.

In DNA form, the CDR3 reads TGTGCCAGCAGCTTCCCTCTAGTAGGGCCCTCAGATATTGAGTTTACAGATACGCAGTATTTT. Amino acids: CASSFPLVGPSDIEFTDTQYF. This chain uses TRBV7-8 with TRBJ2-3, with D unclear. This CDR3 comprises 21 residues. Trimming removed 3 bases from V and 3 bases from J, with 31 bases in between. CDR1 and CDR2 (germline): SGHVS, FQNEAQ.

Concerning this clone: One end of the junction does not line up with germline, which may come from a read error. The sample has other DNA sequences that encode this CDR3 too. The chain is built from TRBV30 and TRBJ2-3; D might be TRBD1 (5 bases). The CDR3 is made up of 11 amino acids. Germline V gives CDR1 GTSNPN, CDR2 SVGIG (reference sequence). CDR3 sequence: CAWSGREEENF. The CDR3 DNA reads TGTGCCTGGAGTGGCAGGGAAGAGGAAAATTTT. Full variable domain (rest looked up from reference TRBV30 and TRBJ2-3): SQTIHQWPATLVQPVGSPLSLECTVEGTSNPNLYWYRQAAGRGLQLLFYSVGIGQISSEVPQNLSASRPQDRQFILSSKKLLLSDSGFYLCAWSGREEENFGPGTRLTVL.

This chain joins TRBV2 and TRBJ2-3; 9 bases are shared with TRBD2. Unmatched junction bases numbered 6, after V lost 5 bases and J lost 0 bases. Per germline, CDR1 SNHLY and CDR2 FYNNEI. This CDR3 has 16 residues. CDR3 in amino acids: CASSPLTSGSTDTQYF. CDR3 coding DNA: TGTGCCAGCAGTCCTTTGACTAGCGGTAGCACAGATACGCAGTATTTT.

As DNA, the CDR3 is TGTGCCAGCAGTTTGGGACGGGGACTAGCGGGAGGTACCACAGATACGCAGTATTTT. It yields the protein CASSLGRGLAGGTTDTQYF. The J gene is TRBJ2-3, the V gene TRBV28; 15 bases are a match to TRBD2. This CDR3 has 19 amino acids. CDR1 is MDHEN and CDR2 is SYDVKM in the germline V gene. The V and J ends lost 3 bases and 2 bases, in that order; junction bases with no gene match: 9.

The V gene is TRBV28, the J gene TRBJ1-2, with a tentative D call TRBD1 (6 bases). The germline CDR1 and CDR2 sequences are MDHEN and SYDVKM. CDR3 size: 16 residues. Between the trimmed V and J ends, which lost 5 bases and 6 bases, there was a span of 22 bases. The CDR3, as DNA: TGTGCCAGCAGTACCCCCGGGACACTTTTGGTGGATGGCTACACCTTC. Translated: CASSTPGTLLVDGYTF.